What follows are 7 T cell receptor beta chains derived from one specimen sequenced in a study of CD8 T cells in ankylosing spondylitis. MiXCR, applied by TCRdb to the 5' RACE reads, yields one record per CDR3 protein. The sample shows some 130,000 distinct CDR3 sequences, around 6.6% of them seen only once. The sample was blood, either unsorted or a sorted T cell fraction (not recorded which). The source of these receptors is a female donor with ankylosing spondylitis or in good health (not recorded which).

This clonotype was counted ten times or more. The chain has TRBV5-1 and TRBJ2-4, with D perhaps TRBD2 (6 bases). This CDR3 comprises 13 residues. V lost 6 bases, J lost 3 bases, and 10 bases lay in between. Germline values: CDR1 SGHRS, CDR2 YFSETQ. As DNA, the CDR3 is TGCGCCAGCAAGCACGGGGGCAAAAACATTCAGTACTTC. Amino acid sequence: CASKHGGKNIQYF.

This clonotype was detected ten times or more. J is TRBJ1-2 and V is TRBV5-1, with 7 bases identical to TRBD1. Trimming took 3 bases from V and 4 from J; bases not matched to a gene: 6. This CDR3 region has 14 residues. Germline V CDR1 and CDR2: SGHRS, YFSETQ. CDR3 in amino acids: CASSWGDSPYGYTF. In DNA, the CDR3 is TGCGCCAGCAGCTGGGGGGACAGCCCCTATGGCTACACCTTC.

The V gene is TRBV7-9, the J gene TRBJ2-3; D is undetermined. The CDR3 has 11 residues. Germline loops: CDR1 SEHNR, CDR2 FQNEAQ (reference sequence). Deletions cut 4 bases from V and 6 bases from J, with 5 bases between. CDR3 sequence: CASSYRDTQYF. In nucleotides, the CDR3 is TGTGCCAGCAGCTACCGGGATACGCAGTATTTT.

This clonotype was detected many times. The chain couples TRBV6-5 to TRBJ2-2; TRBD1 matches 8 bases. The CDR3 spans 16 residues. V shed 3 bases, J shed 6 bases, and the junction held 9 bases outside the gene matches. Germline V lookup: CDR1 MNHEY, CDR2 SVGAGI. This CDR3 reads CASSYFLTGVPGELFF. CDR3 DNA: TGTGCCAGCAGTTATTTTCTGACAGGGGTCCCCGGGGAGCTGTTTTTT.

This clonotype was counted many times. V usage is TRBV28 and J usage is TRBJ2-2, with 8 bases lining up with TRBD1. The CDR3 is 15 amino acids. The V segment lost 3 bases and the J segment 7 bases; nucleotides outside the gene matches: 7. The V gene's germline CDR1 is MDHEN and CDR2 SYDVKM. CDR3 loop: CASSFGQGESGELFF. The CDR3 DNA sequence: TGTGCCAGCAGTTTTGGACAGGGAGAAAGCGGGGAGCTGTTTTTT. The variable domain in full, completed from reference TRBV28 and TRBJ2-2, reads DVKVTQSSRYLVKRTGEKVFLECVQDMDHENMFWYRQDPGLGLRLIYFSYDVKMKEKGDIPEGYSVSREKKERFSLILESASTNQTSMYLCASSFGQGESGELFFGEGSRLTVL.

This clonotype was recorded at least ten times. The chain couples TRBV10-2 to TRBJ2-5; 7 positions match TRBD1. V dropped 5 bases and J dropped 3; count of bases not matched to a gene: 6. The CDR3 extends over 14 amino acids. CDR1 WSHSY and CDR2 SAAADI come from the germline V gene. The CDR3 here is CASSHGTGEETQYF. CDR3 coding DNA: TGCGCCAGCAGTCACGGAACAGGGGAAGAGACCCAGTACTTC.

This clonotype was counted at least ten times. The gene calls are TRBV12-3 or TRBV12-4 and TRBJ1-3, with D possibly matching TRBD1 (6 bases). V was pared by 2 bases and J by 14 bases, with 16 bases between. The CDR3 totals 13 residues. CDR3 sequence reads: CASSLLARGALYF. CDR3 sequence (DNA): TGTGCCAGCAGTTTACTCGCCCGGGGGGCCCTATATTTT.